This TCR beta chain is drawn from a study of T-cell memory formation after mild COVID-19. General study results and limits: Within pre-infection memory, some responding clones were found, suggesting cross-reactive memory joined.

V gave up 6 bases and J gave up 2 bases; unmatched junction bases: 8. Looked up from germline, CDR1 is MNHEY and CDR2 is SMNVEV (reference sequence). There are 17 residues in the CDR3. This clonotype was observed a handful of times. Its antigen remains unidentified. In TCRdb, the 5' RACE reads were re-called with MiXCR into one record per CDR3 protein. The data contain about 350,000 distinct CDR3 sequences, around 13% of them singletons. Sequencing was done on a sample of PBMCs or a T cell subset sorted from them (not recorded which). The receptor was isolated from a man between 18 and 29 years old who had mild COVID-19 (a few samples of this study predate the infection). Cell type and time point are not known. The gene calls are TRBV27 and TRBJ2-3; 13 nucleotides line up with TRBD2. The CDR3 DNA reads as TGTGCCAGCAGCCGTAGACTAGCGGGGGGCTTCACAGATACGCAGTATTTT. Encoded protein: CASSRRLAGGFTDTQYF.